This T cell receptor (beta chain) was recorded in a study of cytomegalovirus exposure and HLA in healthy donors. About the research overall: Most donors, approximately 82% of more than 300 genotyped, fell in the Caucasian-associated ancestry cluster.

The primer mix had 60 Vbeta and 13 Jbeta primers. Assay used: immunoSEQ multiplex PCR; TCRdb lists only in-frame clones, some missing. The sample consists of about 130,000 clones, roughly three quarters of them appearing once. The germline gives CDR1 LNHDA, CDR2 SQIVND (reference sequence). There are 14 residues in the CDR3. J was trimmed by 0 bases and V by 6 bases; bases with no gene match: 3. A single count supports this clone. What it recognizes is unknown. Notes on the study in general: Sequencing likely generated an artifact that appeared as a cluster of highly shared sequence variants.

V and J are TRBV19 and TRBJ2-3; 7 bases are shared with TRBD1. The sequenced sample was PBMCs. This clonotype originated in a man aged 25-45 years in good health and CMV-seronegative. The CDR3 sequence: CASSRQGSTDTQYF. CDR3 nucleotides: TGTGCCAGTAGCCGACAGGGAAGCACAGATACGCAGTATTTT.